This passage covers 6 T cell receptor beta chains from one sample sequenced in a study of molecular identifiers for immune sequencing clone quantification. TCRdb called the PCR reads again in MiXCR, with one record for every CDR3 protein. The sample has 600,000 to 650,000 distinct CDR3 sequences, roughly 21% seen once. The sequenced sample was naive CD8+ T cells from blood, with Jurkat cell RNA spiked in. The subset: FACS-sorted CD8+CD4-CCR7+CD45RA+ naive T cells. These receptors were taken from a human donor in good health. Some libraries in this study had Jurkat cell RNA spiked in.

Of note for this clonotype: This may arise from a read error, as a much more abundant clone is one base away. The V and J genes are TRBV5-4 and TRBJ2-7; tentative D call: TRBD2 (6 bases). This CDR3 region has 16 residues. CDR1 is SGHNT and CDR2 is YYREEE in the germline V gene (reference sequence). The CDR3 spells CASCLVRWEAPYEQYF. In DNA form, the CDR3 reads TGTGCCAGCTGCTTGGTTCGGTGGGAGGCTCCCTACGAGCAGTACTTC.

The chain joins TRBV19 to TRBJ2-1, with unresolved D. From germline, CDR1 is LNHDA and CDR2 SQIVND (reference sequence). Trimming took off 4 bases at V and 0 bases at J, with 7 bases between the two ends. The CDR3 consists of 14 residues. This chain's CDR3 is CASSSRSSYNEQFF. DNA for the CDR3: TGTGCCAGTAGTAGTCGGAGCTCCTACAATGAGCAGTTCTTC.

This clonotype showed up just a few times. V is TRBV29-1 and J is TRBJ2-7; no definite D call. Germline V gives CDR1 SQVTM, CDR2 ANQGSEA. Trimming shortened V by 0 bases and J by 3 bases, and 12 bases separated the two germline ends. This CDR3 spans 14 amino acids. CDR3 DNA: TGCAGCGTTGAAGAGGGTGGAATTGACTACGAGCAGTACTTC. Translating gives CSVEEGGIDYEQYF.

In this sample, this clonotype turned up many times. The J gene is TRBJ2-7, the V gene TRBV27; 7 positions match TRBD1. V was clipped by 5 bases and J by 5 bases; unmatched bases: 6. Germline loops: CDR1 MNHEY, CDR2 SMNVEV (reference sequence). The CDR3 extends over 13 amino acids. The CDR3 DNA follows: TGTGCCAGCAGTCCACAGGGGTCCCACGAGCAGTACTTC. Amino acid sequence: CASSPQGSHEQYF.

The chain employs TRBV10-2 and TRBJ1-6; D is unresolved. Germline V gene data show CDR1 as WSHSY and CDR2 as SAAADI. V lost 4 bases to trimming and J lost 8 bases, with 9 bases between them. This CDR3 spans 13 amino acids. CDR3 sequence: CASSGVSDSPLHF. For the CDR3, the DNA is TGCGCCAGCAGTGGGGTCTCAGATTCACCCCTCCACTTT.

Concerning this clonotype: Given a much more abundant clone one base away, this may be a read error. J is TRBJ1-1 and V is TRBV18; 8 bases line up with TRBD1. Germline lookup yields CDR1 KGHSH and CDR2 LQKENI. The CDR3 sequence is 15 residues long. CDR3 sequence reads: CAGSPGGPGLREAFF. In nucleotides, the CDR3 is TGTGCCGGCTCACCAGGGGGCCCAGGGTTACGTGAAGCTTTCTTT.